The sequence of this T cell receptor beta chain was determined in a study of T cell changes during pregnancy in multiple sclerosis. TCRdb's table, derived via immunoSEQ multiplex PCR, lists solely in-frame clones and lacks some. The sample has 35,000 to 45,000 clones; over 85% are singletons. CDR3 length: 19 amino acids. Germline-derived CDR1 and CDR2 are MGHRA and YSYEKL. Trimming removed 4 bases from V and 1 base from J; junction bases left unmatched: 13. The chain combines TRBV4-1 with TRBJ2-3; 11 bases map to TRBD2. The receptor comes from a female donor with multiple sclerosis, enrolled in a pregnancy study. This sample comprised CD4+ T cells from peripheral blood mononuclear cells, obtained before pregnancy. CDR3 coding DNA: TGCGCCAGCAGCCTCCACTCGACTAGCGGGGTGTGGGGCACAGATACGCAGTATTTT. Its protein is CASSLHSTSGVWGTDTQYF.